Each of the 13 T cell receptor beta chains below was sequenced from the same sample in a study of blood T cell repertoires in COVID-19 (dated by TCRdb to about 2020). Libraries were built with the immunoSEQ multiplex PCR assay. TCRdb took this table from immuneACCESS and kept in-frame rearrangements with V and J called. Such tables lack part of the clones; where checked against another copy, unresolved V genes explain under half of the gap, and the rest is unexplained. The sample contains about 240,000 clones, around four fifths of them found a single time. The ten largest make up about 4.8% of the sample. Sequenced input: peripheral blood. The receptor set was obtained from a woman in her 70s with acute or convalescent COVID-19.

The J gene is TRBJ2-6, the V gene TRBV11-2; TRBD2 is a possible D gene (5 bases). Germline CDR1 reads SGHAT; CDR2 reads FQNNGV. Between the trimmed V and J ends, which lost 1 base and 0 bases, there was a span of 13 bases. The CDR3 consists of 18 residues. The CDR3 loop reads CASSLGVQRSSGANVLTF. Here the CDR3 DNA reads TGTGCCAGCAGCTTAGGGGTACAGCGGAGCTCTGGGGCCAACGTCCTGACTTTC.

This sequence joins TRBV29-1 and TRBJ1-1; 7 nucleotides match TRBD1. Germline CDR1 SQVTM, CDR2 ANQGSEA. This CDR3 is built from 14 residues. J was trimmed by 4 bases and V by 4 bases; bases with no gene match: 9. CDR3 sequence reads: CSVVPSGGGTEAFF. As DNA, the CDR3 is TGCAGCGTTGTACCCTCAGGGGGTGGCACTGAAGCTTTCTTT.

The gene calls are TRBV6-5 and TRBJ2-7; TRBD1 might be the D (5 bases). V dropped 4 bases and J dropped 4 bases, with 14 bases sitting between them. The V gene's germline CDR1 is MNHEY and CDR2 SVGAGI. The CDR3 totals 14 residues. The CDR3 region is CASSSPLDSYEQYF. DNA of the CDR3: TGTGCCAGCAGTTCCCCCCTCGACAGTTACGAGCAGTACTTC.

The chain carries TRBV27 and TRBJ1-1; the D gene is possibly TRBD1 (5 bases). V lost 6 bases, J lost 0 bases, and 11 bases lay in between. This CDR3 has 14 amino acids. In germline, CDR1 is MNHEY, CDR2 SMNVEV (reference sequence). CDR3 loop: CASRGRALNTEAFF. In nucleotides, the CDR3 is TGTGCCAGCAGGGGCAGGGCCTTGAACACTGAAGCTTTCTTT.

The chain links TRBV7-2 to TRBJ2-7, with TRBD1 identical over 7 bases. The length of the CDR3 is 12 residues. Germline trimming cut 5 bases from V and 2 bases from J; bases unmatched to any gene: 0. The V gene's germline CDR1 is SGHTA and CDR2 FQGNSA. CDR3 DNA sequence: TGTGCCAGCAGCGACAGGGCCTACGAGCAGTACTTC. Protein product: CASSDRAYEQYF.

This clone was seen just once. J is TRBJ2-3 and V is TRBV27; a weak D match, TRBD1 (5 bases). The germline V and J ends were trimmed by 2 bases and 0 bases, with 15 bases remaining between them. This CDR3 region has 17 residues. Germline CDR1 MNHEY, CDR2 SMNVEV (reference sequence). The CDR3 protein is CASSLRWGSRSTDTQYF. CDR3 sequence (DNA): TGTGCCAGCAGTTTAAGGTGGGGCAGCCGTAGCACAGATACGCAGTATTTT.

The rearrangement uses TRBV11-2 and TRBJ1-2, with D perhaps matching TRBD1 (5 bases). The CDR3 has 14 amino acids. V was shortened by 3 bases and J by 4 bases, with 12 bases between the two germline ends. Germline CDR1 and CDR2: SGHAT and FQNNGV. CDR3 coding DNA: TGTGCCAGCAGCTTTGGGGCAGATGGCTATGGCTACACCTTC. Amino acid sequence: CASSFGADGYGYTF.

The V call is TRBV5-1, the J call TRBJ2-5, with TRBD2 matching 13 bases. Looked up from germline, CDR1 is SGHRS and CDR2 is YFSETQ. The V gene end was trimmed by 3 bases and the J gene end by 2 bases; junction bases not matched to a gene: 4. The CDR3 runs 16 residues. CDR3 nucleotides: TGCGCCAGCAGCTGGGGGACTAGCGGGACTCAAGAGACCCAGTACTTC. It encodes CASSWGTSGTQETQYF.

This chain uses TRBV4-3 with TRBJ1-4, with TRBD1 identical over 9 bases. This CDR3 comprises 13 residues. Per the germline V gene, CDR1 is LGHNA and CDR2 is YSLEER. V lost 4 bases, J lost 12 bases, and 6 bases stayed unmatched. The chain's CDR3 is CASSRDRASQLFF. In nucleotides, the CDR3 is TGCGCCAGCAGCCGGGACAGGGCTTCCCAACTGTTTTTT.

The V and J genes are TRBV2 and TRBJ2-2; 7 bases are a match to TRBD2. Germline CDR1 and CDR2: SNHLY and FYNNEI. The CDR3 has 13 amino acids. V shed 2 bases, J shed 7 bases, and the junction held 1 base outside the gene matches. The CDR3 reads CASSERGVGELFF. Written as DNA, the CDR3 is TGTGCCAGCAGTGAACGGGGGGTCGGGGAGCTGTTTTTT.

The chain uses TRBV7-2 and TRBJ2-7, with TRBD1 matching over 10 bases. The V segment lost 5 bases and the J segment 4 bases; nucleotides outside the gene matches: 17. Germline loops: CDR1 SGHTA, CDR2 FQGNSA. The CDR3 runs 18 residues. The DNA of the CDR3 is TGTGCCAGCAGCGCGAATTCCCCCCGGGGACAGGGGTTATACGAGCAGTACTTC. Translating it yields CASSANSPRGQGLYEQYF.

The chain has TRBV5-1 and TRBJ2-2; tentative D call: TRBD1 (6 bases). V was shortened by 1 base and J by 5 bases, with 9 bases between the two germline ends. This CDR3 has 14 residues. Germline-derived CDR1 and CDR2 are SGHRS and YFSETQ. The CDR3: CASSLRQGTGELFF. The DNA for the CDR3 is TGCGCCAGCAGCTTGAGGCAGGGGACCGGGGAGCTGTTTTTT.

CDR3 coding DNA: TGTGCCAGCAGCCGGGACAGATATAATGAAAAACTGTTTTTT. This encodes CASSRDRYNEKLFF. The V and J genes are TRBV3-1 (or the pseudogene TRBV3-2) and TRBJ1-4, with 7 bases lining up with TRBD1. Per the germline V gene, CDR1 is LGHDT and CDR2 is YNNKEL (reference sequence). J was trimmed by 4 bases and V by 4 bases; bases with no gene match: 3. The CDR3 is made up of 14 amino acids.